What follows are 10 T cell receptor beta chains derived from one specimen sequenced in a study of CD8+ T cells in alopecia areata. RNA was isolated and reverse transcribed to cDNA, the sequencing template. TCRdb's copy holds only in-frame clones and misses some; the assay was immunoSEQ multiplex PCR. The data show 200,000 to 250,000 clones, about 61% seen once. What was sequenced was CD8+ T cells sorted from blood. All receptors come from a human donor in good health.

Points on this clone: In the same sample, other DNA sequences code for this CDR3. The gene calls are TRBV27 and TRBJ2-7; D not resolved. Trimming shortened V by 0 bases and J by 4 bases, and 7 bases separated the two germline ends. The CDR3 spans 13 residues. From germline, CDR1 is MNHEY and CDR2 SMNVEV (reference sequence). The CDR3 DNA reads as TGTGCCAGCAGTTTATCGGCAAGTTACGAGCAGTACTTC. It translates to CASSLSASYEQYF.

V and J are TRBV30 and TRBJ1-5; 9 bases are shared with TRBD1. This CDR3 spans 14 amino acids. Germline V gives CDR1 GTSNPN, CDR2 SVGIG (reference sequence). V lost 1 base and J lost 7; bases outside the gene matches: 5. CDR3 sequence (DNA): TGTGCCTGGAGTGCCGGACAGGGGAGCCAGCCCCAGCATTTT. Its translation: CAWSAGQGSQPQHF.

This clone was seen a handful of times. This chain uses TRBV29-1 with TRBJ1-1; maybe TRBD1 (6 bases). CDR1 and CDR2 (germline): SQVTM, ANQGSEA. CDR3 size: 13 residues. The germline V and J ends were trimmed by 5 bases and 5 bases, with 15 bases remaining between them. The CDR3 protein is CSVRTGIGTEAFF. The CDR3 DNA is TGCAGCGTTCGCACAGGGATTGGGACTGAAGCTTTCTTT.

The chain joins TRBV4-1 to TRBJ2-3; D is possibly TRBD2 (5 bases). Germline V lookup: CDR1 MGHRA, CDR2 YSYEKL. V lost 1 base, J lost 2 bases, and 13 bases lay in between. This CDR3 comprises 16 residues. Here the CDR3 DNA reads TGCGCCAGCAGCCAAGGGGCGGGTCTTTACACAGATACGCAGTATTTT. Translated: CASSQGAGLYTDTQYF.

The genes are TRBV5-1 and TRBJ2-1, with D possibly being TRBD2 (6 bases). Per the germline V gene, CDR1 is SGHRS and CDR2 is YFSETQ. With 1 base removed from V and 4 bases from J, the gap between germline ends came to 15 bases. The CDR3 has 16 amino acids. Here the CDR3 reads CASSLWRGWDYNEQFF. The CDR3 DNA follows: TGCGCCAGCAGCTTGTGGCGGGGATGGGATTACAATGAGCAGTTCTTC. Variable domain in full (rest from reference TRBV5-1 and TRBJ2-1): KAGVTQTPRYLIKTRGQQVTLSCSPISGHRSVSWYQQTPGQGLQFLFEYFSETQRNKGNFPGRFSGRQFSNSRSEMNVSTLELGDSALYLCASSLWRGWDYNEQFFGPGTRLTVL.

This clone has a single count. The chain couples TRBV30 to TRBJ1-5, with D perhaps matching TRBD1 (5 bases). V gave up 1 base and J gave up 6 bases, with 19 bases separating them. Per germline, CDR1 GTSNPN and CDR2 SVGIG (reference sequence). This CDR3 spans 16 amino acids. The CDR3 here is CAWSDGAEQGVQPQHF. The CDR3 DNA is TGTGCCTGGAGTGATGGGGCAGAACAAGGGGTTCAGCCCCAGCATTTT. Combining the CDR3 with reference TRBV30 and TRBJ1-5 gives the whole variable domain SQTIHQWPATLVQPVGSPLSLECTVEGTSNPNLYWYRQAAGRGLQLLFYSVGIGQISSEVPQNLSASRPQDRQFILSSKKLLLSDSGFYLCAWSDGAEQGVQPQHFGDGTRLSIL.

Details on this clone: Other DNA sequences of this sample code for an identical CDR3. The V gene is TRBV29-1, the J gene TRBJ2-5; D call uncertain. Trimming removed 4 bases from V and 4 bases from J, with 4 bases in between. Looked up from germline, CDR1 is SQVTM and CDR2 is ANQGSEA. CDR3 length equals 10 residues. The CDR3 loop is CSVVVETQYF. The CDR3 nucleotides are TGCAGCGTTGTCGTAGAGACCCAGTACTTC.

This chain links TRBV28 with TRBJ2-7; no reliable D call. V lost 1 base, J lost 5 bases, and 3 bases lay in between. CDR3 length: 11 residues. In germline, CDR1 is MDHEN, CDR2 SYDVKM. The CDR3 here is CASSLSDEQYF. The CDR3 DNA follows: TGTGCCAGCAGTTTATCGGACGAGCAGTACTTC.

This chain joins TRBV27 and TRBJ2-3, with D perhaps matching TRBD2 (6 bases). V was clipped by 5 bases and J by 5 bases, with 26 bases between them. Germline CDR1 is MNHEY and CDR2 is SMNVEV (reference sequence). CDR3 length: 18 amino acids. Here the CDR3 reads CASSPFPLLAPRRDTQYF. CDR3 in DNA: TGTGCCAGCAGTCCGTTCCCACTACTAGCACCTCGGAGAGATACGCAGTATTTT.

This clone was seen only a few times. This chain uses TRBV30 with TRBJ2-1; TRBD2 might be the D (6 bases). The germline CDR1 and CDR2 sequences are GTSNPN and SVGIG (reference sequence). V was pared by 5 bases and J by 6 bases, with 14 bases between. This CDR3 is 13 amino acids long. CDR3 loop: CAWEEGSSNEQFF. The CDR3 DNA reads TGTGCCTGGGAGGAGGGGTCATCCAATGAGCAGTTCTTC.